Here is one T cell receptor beta chain with its context. Its binding antigen is unknown. The record has no base qualities; no much larger clone is one base away. Trimming removed 1 base from V and 3 bases from J; the gene matches leave 1 base unexplained. Taken from cysteine to phenylalanine, the CDR3 has 15 residues. Just the 45-base CDR3 DNA is kept, in frame starting at base 1. CDR1 and CDR2, looked up from the germline V gene, are SGHTA and FQGNSA. This sample is part of a study of regulatory T cells in long-lasting Graves disease (dated by TCRdb to about 2021). Background for the entire study: Persistent Graves' disease was defined as persistently positive TSH receptor autoantibodies together with antithyroid drug treatment for over 5 years. Persistent Graves' disease patients in the clinical cohort had taken antithyroid drugs for around 11 years on average. The study took place in China and was registered as a clinical trial. A total of about 35 samples underwent TCR sequencing, from 13 patients with persistent Graves' disease and 20 patients with newly diagnosed Graves' disease. This study used TCR sequencing and RNA sequencing of peripheral blood to compare persistent Graves' disease patients against newly diagnosed Graves' disease patients.

Overall study outcomes, separate from this receptor: Persistent Graves' disease patients showed lower TCR Shannon entropy and fewer highly expanded clones than newly diagnosed patients, suggesting clonal expansion. TRBV28, TRBJ1-2 and TRBJ2-5 were preferentially used in persistent disease, while TRBV20-1 and TRBJ2-1 were favored in newly diagnosed disease. Because the primary lesion, thyroid tissue, could not be accessed, the study looked at peripheral blood alone. The authors noted that the small sample size was a limitation that may lower accuracy. Patients with persistent disease shared more public clonotypes (around 2,700) than newly diagnosed patients did (966). Sequencing and analysis were restricted to the TCR beta chain.

What this sample's time point label stands for: persistent/refractory GD, antithyroid drugs over 5 years with positive TRAb. For both TCR sequencing and RNA sequencing, RNA was extracted from PBMCs using TRIzol. The diagnosis of Graves' disease followed American Thyroid Association guidelines. Patients were recruited from an endocrinology department in Xi'an, China. Each patient gave 7.5 to 10 milliliters of peripheral blood, collected in an EDTA anticoagulant tube. PBMCs were isolated by Ficoll Paque Plus density gradient separation without further T cell sorting. RNA quality was checked with an Agilent 2100 Bioanalyzer and agarose gel, and concentration with a NanoDrop 2000. The library was made by multiplex PCR. Instrument on record: Illumina HiSeq 4000. CDR3 regions were amplified by Arm-PCR with iRepertoire HTBI primers to construct TCR beta libraries. Gel purification was performed on PCR products prior to sequencing. In the original analysis: Across samples, 60 to 75 TRBV and over 11 TRBJ segments were identified and used for gene usage analysis of CDR3 amino acid clonotypes. COPE and FqMerger were used to merge the filtered high-quality paired reads into contigs. Contigs were aligned with BLAST to IMGT TRBV, TRBD and TRBJ reference genes, and CDR3 was defined per IMGT. Clonotypes above 0.1% frequency were classified as highly expanded clones. Repertoire diversity was measured by Shannon entropy, and V-J evenness by the Gini coefficient. Public clonotypes were defined as clonotypes shared by more than one individual. TCRdb redid the processing of the public reads, applying fastp at Q25 and MiXCR, and retained in-frame beta chains. Rows matching on CDR3 protein sequence are summarized as one entry with the most common DNA and genes. These V and J calls originate from TCRdb's pipeline instead of the authors' own analysis. The table for this sample lists fewer than 450,000 distinct CDR3 sequences; about 25% of them were counted only once. The ten largest clonotypes hold about 26% of the sample.

The source is a female donor with Graves disease. This sample comprised peripheral blood mononuclear cells (PBMCs), obtained when the disease was refractory, from a patient treated with antithyroid drugs. The rearranged segments are TRBV7-2 and TRBJ2-7; 12 nucleotides in the junction match TRBD1. The CDR3 protein is CASSLGDRGLYEQYF. The DNA sequence reads TGTGCCAGCAGCTTAGGGGACAGGGGGCTCTACGAGCAGTACTTC.